A single sample gave rise to the 5 T cell receptor beta chains below, sequenced in a study of lymphopenia after photon versus proton radiotherapy. Here immunoSEQ multiplex PCR was the method, and the copy in TCRdb shows in-frame clones only, minus some. Of about 25,000 clones listed, 80% to 90% are singletons. The specimen comprised peripheral blood, sampled from a patient treated with photon-based radiotherapy. These receptors all come from a man aged 50 to 60 with gastric cancer.

The V and J genes are TRBV11-2 and TRBJ1-4; D gene ambiguous. The CDR3 is 15 residues long. CDR1 and CDR2 from the germline V gene are SGHAT and FQNNGV. V lost 5 bases and J lost 9, with 19 bases in between. As DNA, the CDR3 is TGTGCCAGCAGCAACCCCGGAAGGACTGTGAAAAAACTGTTTTTT. This sequence encodes CASSNPGRTVKKLFF.

The V call is TRBV7-8, the J call TRBJ1-4; 9 nucleotides line up with TRBD1. The CDR3 has 14 residues. Germline CDR1 SGHVS, CDR2 FQNEAQ. The J segment lost 7 bases and the V segment lost 3 bases, leaving 3 bases of the junction unmatched. DNA for the CDR3: TGTGCCAGCAGCTTCCGACAGGGGGTTGAAAAACTGTTTTTT. The encoded protein is CASSFRQGVEKLFF.

The chain employs TRBV25-1 and TRBJ1-6; D is unresolved. This CDR3 has 13 residues. CDR1 is MGHDK and CDR2 is SYGVNS in the germline V gene. V shed 7 bases and J shed 9 bases, with 13 bases lying between them. DNA for the CDR3: TGTGCCAGCACTAGGGATATCGGTTCACCCCTCCACTTT. This codes for CASTRDIGSPLHF.

The chain links TRBV5-4 to TRBJ2-3; D might be TRBD2 (6 bases). Deletions cut 0 bases from V and 0 bases from J, with 11 bases between. Germline V gene sequence: CDR1 SGHNT, CDR2 YYREEE (reference sequence). The CDR3 length is 16 residues. The DNA of the CDR3 is TGTGCCAGCAGCTTGGTTTCGGGGGTGAGCACAGATACGCAGTATTTT. Amino acids: CASSLVSGVSTDTQYF.

The rearrangement uses TRBV30 and TRBJ2-1; unclear D gene. This CDR3 is 11 amino acids long. Trimming pared 0 bases from V and 7 bases from J, leaving 4 bases between. Germline V CDR1 and CDR2: GTSNPN, SVGIG (reference sequence). In DNA, the CDR3 is TGTGCCTGGAGTGTAAGGAATGAGCAGTTCTTC. It specifies CAWSVRNEQFF.